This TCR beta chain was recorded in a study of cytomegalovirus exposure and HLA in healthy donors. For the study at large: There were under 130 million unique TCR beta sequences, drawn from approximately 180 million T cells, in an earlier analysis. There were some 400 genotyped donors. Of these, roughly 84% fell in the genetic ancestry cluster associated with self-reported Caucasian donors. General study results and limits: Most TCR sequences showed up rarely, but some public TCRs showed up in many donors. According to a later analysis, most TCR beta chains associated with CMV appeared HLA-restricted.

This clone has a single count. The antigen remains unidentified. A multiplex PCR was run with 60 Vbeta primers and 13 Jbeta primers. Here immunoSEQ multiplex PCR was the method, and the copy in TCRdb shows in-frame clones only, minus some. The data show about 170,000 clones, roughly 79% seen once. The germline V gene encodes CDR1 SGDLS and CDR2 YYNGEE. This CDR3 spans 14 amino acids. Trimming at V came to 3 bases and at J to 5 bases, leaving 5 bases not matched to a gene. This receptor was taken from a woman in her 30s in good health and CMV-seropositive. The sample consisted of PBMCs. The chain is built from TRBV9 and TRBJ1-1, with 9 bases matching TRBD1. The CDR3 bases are TGTGCCAGCAGCGGCCGGGACAGGGCAACTGAAGCTTTCTTT. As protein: CASSGRDRATEAFF.